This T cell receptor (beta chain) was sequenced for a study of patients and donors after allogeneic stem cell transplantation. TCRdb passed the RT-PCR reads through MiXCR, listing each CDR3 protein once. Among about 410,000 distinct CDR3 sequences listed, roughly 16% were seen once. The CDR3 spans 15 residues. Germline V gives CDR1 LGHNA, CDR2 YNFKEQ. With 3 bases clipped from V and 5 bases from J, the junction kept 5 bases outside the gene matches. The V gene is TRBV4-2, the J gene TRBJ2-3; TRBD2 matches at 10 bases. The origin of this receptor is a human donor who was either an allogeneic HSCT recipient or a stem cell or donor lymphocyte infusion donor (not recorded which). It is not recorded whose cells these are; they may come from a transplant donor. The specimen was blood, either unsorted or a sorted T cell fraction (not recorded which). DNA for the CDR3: TGTGCCAGCAGCCAGCTAGCGGGGGCCCAAGATACGCAGTATTTT. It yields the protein CASSQLAGAQDTQYF.